Listed below are T cell receptor beta chains from one sample, sequenced in a study of shared clonotypes between healthy human individuals. Sequenced by immunoSEQ multiplex PCR; TCRdb stores in-frame clones only, minus some. The sample shows roughly 2.2 million clones, more than 85% of them seen only once. Sequenced: naive CD4+ T cells from PBMCs. These receptors all come from a man between 18 and 29 years old in good health. Some clones in this sample may be carry-over from other donors' samples. CDR3s include the opening cysteine and the closing phenylalanine or tryptophan. D genes are given only for firm matches. A clone size is listed for some rows: how often the clone was seen (once, few, many), or a class if it is expanded.

size,V,length,J,D,CDR3,DNA
NA,TRBV11-2,14,TRBJ2-1,TRBD2,CASSDTSGSNEQFF,TGTGCCAGCAGCGATACTAGCGGGAGTAATGAGCAGTTCTTC
NA,TRBV9,14,TRBJ1-1,NA,CASSVVGGAAEAFF,TGTGCCAGCAGCGTAGTGGGGGGGGCTGCTGAAGCTTTCTTT
NA,TRBV28,11,TRBJ1-2,TRBD1,CASSLTGPKFF,TGTGCCAGCAGTTTGACAGGGCCCAAATTCTTC
NA,TRBV6-1,13,TRBJ2-5,NA,CASNEVYQETQYF,TGTGCCAGCAATGAGGTATACCAAGAGACCCAGTACTTC
NA,TRBV11-2,16,TRBJ2-2,NA,CASSYSSRANTGELFF,TGTGCCAGCAGCTACTCCAGCAGGGCGAACACCGGGGAGCTGTTTTTT
NA,TRBV6-1,13,TRBJ2-1,TRBD2,CASRASGYNEQFF,TGTGCCAGCAGGGCTAGCGGATACAATGAGCAGTTCTTC
NA,TRBV19,14,TRBJ1-4,NA,CASTHRLTNEKLFF,TGTGCCAGTACTCACAGGCTGACTAATGAAAAACTGTTTTTT
once,TRBV28,14,TRBJ2-7,NA,CASSLLSSSYEQYF,TGTGCCAGCAGTTTATTATCAAGCTCCTACGAGCAGTACTTC
NA,TRBV5-1,18,TRBJ2-3,TRBD2,CASSRGLAGGLAADTQYF,TGCGCCAGCAGCAGAGGACTAGCGGGAGGTCTCGCCGCAGATACGCAGTATTTT
NA,TRBV29-1,13,TRBJ2-7,NA,CSVSKLAPYEQYF,TGCAGCGTTAGTAAACTAGCACCCTACGAGCAGTACTTC
NA,TRBV4-1,15,TRBJ2-5,TRBD1,CASSIRTGGMETQYF,TGCGCCAGCAGTATTAGGACAGGGGGCATGGAGACCCAGTACTTC
NA,TRBV21-1,16,TRBJ2-7,NA,CASSKAGRRYSYEQYF,TGTGCCAGCAGCAAAGCCGGTCGCAGATACTCCTACGAGCAGTACTTC
few,TRBV27,14,TRBJ1-1,NA,CASSPRTGNTEAFF,TGTGCCAGCAGTCCGAGGACGGGGAACACTGAAGCTTTCTTT
once,TRBV28,14,TRBJ1-2,NA,CASRLAGENYGYTF,TGTGCCAGCAGGCTCGCAGGGGAAAACTATGGCTACACCTTC
NA,TRBV29-1,15,TRBJ2-3,TRBD1,CSVIGGTGKTDTQYF,TGCAGCGTAATAGGGGGCACCGGGAAGACAGATACGCAGTATTTT
NA,TRBV19,14,TRBJ1-5,NA,CASSMVGADQPQHF,TGTGCCAGTAGTATGGTGGGGGCTGATCAGCCCCAGCATTTT
NA,TRBV19,12,TRBJ1-5,NA,CASSIFNQPQHF,TGTGCCAGTAGTATATTTAATCAGCCCCAGCATTTT
NA,TRBV9,15,TRBJ1-4,TRBD1,CASSVAGGLGEKLFF,TGTGCCAGCAGCGTTGCAGGGGGCTTAGGTGAAAAACTGTTTTTT
NA,TRBV29-1,14,TRBJ1-1,NA,CSVERGLTNTEAFF,TGCAGCGTTGAAAGGGGTTTAACGAACACTGAAGCTTTCTTT
NA,TRBV5-1,17,TRBJ2-3,TRBD2,CASSYLVGGPGTDTQYF,TGCGCCAGCAGCTACCTTGTGGGAGGGCCGGGCACAGATACGCAGTATTTT
NA,TRBV6-6,16,TRBJ2-7,TRBD1,CASSPRQGGLGHEQYF,TGTGCCAGCAGCCCCCGACAGGGGGGCCTCGGCCACGAGCAGTACTTC
NA,TRBV11-1,14,TRBJ2-7,NA,CASSLDGSAYEQYF,TGTGCCAGCAGCTTAGACGGGAGCGCTTACGAGCAGTACTTC
NA,TRBV6-5,11,TRBJ1-1,NA,CASSMAGSAFF,TGTGCCAGCTCGATGGCGGGGTCGGCTTTCTTT
NA,TRBV7-2,15,TRBJ2-7,TRBD2,CASSPPPRENREQYF,TGTGCCAGCAGCCCCCCCCCGCGGGAGAACCGCGAGCAGTACTTC
NA,TRBV27,15,TRBJ2-1,NA,CASRGWGERDNEQFF,TGTGCCAGCAGGGGGTGGGGGGAGAGGGACAATGAGCAGTTCTTC
NA,TRBV6-1,11,TRBJ1-1,TRBD1,CASIDREGAFF,TGTGCCAGCATTGACAGGGAAGGGGCTTTCTTT
NA,TRBV28,14,TRBJ2-7,TRBD1,CASSLGTDLWEQYF,TGTGCCAGCAGTCTTGGGACAGATCTATGGGAGCAGTACTTC
NA,TRBV11-3,16,TRBJ2-3,NA,CASSRKDYSDTDTQYF,TGTGCCAGCAGCAGGAAGGACTACTCAGACACAGATACGCAGTATTTT
NA,TRBV18,15,TRBJ2-3,NA,CASSPGQTGTDTQYF,TGTGCCAGCTCACCTGGACAGACTGGCACAGATACGCAGTATTTT
NA,TRBV6-1,14,TRBJ2-7,NA,CASSEGGFSYEQYF,TGTGCCAGCAGTGAAGGAGGATTCTCCTACGAGCAGTACTTC
few,TRBV7-9,14,TRBJ1-1,TRBD1,CASSLEQGWTEAFF,TGTGCCAGCAGCTTAGAACAGGGGTGGACTGAAGCTTTCTTT
NA,TRBV7-3,14,TRBJ1-1,NA,CASSLRRLNTEAFF,TGTGCCAGCAGCTTGCGCAGGTTGAACACTGAAGCTTTCTTT
once,TRBV5-4,14,TRBJ2-3,TRBD1,CASSPGQGGDTQYF,TGTGCCAGCAGCCCAGGACAGGGGGGAGATACGCAGTATTTT
NA,TRBV18,14,TRBJ1-2,NA,CASSATGISDGYTF,TGTGCCAGCTCAGCAACAGGGATATCGGATGGCTACACCTTC
NA,TRBV4-3,15,TRBJ2-7,NA,CASSQQTGPTYEQYF,TGCGCCAGCAGCCAACAGACAGGACCAACCTACGAGCAGTACTTC
NA,TRBV15,14,TRBJ2-5,TRBD2,CATNPGGGQETQYF,TGTGCCACCAACCCCGGCGGGGGGCAAGAGACCCAGTACTTC
NA,TRBV18,14,TRBJ1-1,NA,CASSLGRTNTEAFF,TGTGCCAGCTCACTTGGTCGGACGAACACTGAAGCTTTCTTT
NA,TRBV6-5,15,TRBJ2-1,TRBD1,CASSLNRGLDNEQFF,TGTGCCAGCAGCCTGAACAGGGGGCTAGACAATGAGCAGTTCTTC
NA,TRBV9,13,TRBJ1-5,TRBD1,CASGGQGNQPQHF,TGTGCCAGCGGAGGACAGGGGAATCAGCCCCAGCATTTT
NA,TRBV18,16,TRBJ2-7,NA,CASSTAGGSLGYEQYF,TGTGCCAGCTCAACCGCAGGCGGTTCCCTGGGATACGAGCAGTACTTC